This passage covers 8 T cell receptor beta chains from one sample sequenced in a study of T cell responses to AZD1222 COVID-19 vaccine. Sequencing was performed with immunoSEQ multiplex PCR; in TCRdb, only in-frame clones are kept and a portion is missing. The sample carries under 150,000 clones, about nine tenths recorded once. Sequences were derived from peripheral blood, sampled 28 days after the second AZD1222 dose. The source is an adult who received the AZD1222 COVID-19 vaccine.

Comment on this clone: A junction boundary mismatches the germline segment, possibly from a read error. J is TRBJ2-2 and V is TRBV6-5; 9 bases agree with TRBD1. Germline V gene sequence: CDR1 MNHEY, CDR2 SVGAGI. The CDR3 extends over 16 amino acids. The CDR3 reads CASSYAGTGNAGELFF. The CDR3 DNA reads TGTGCCAGCAGTTACGCCGGGACAGGGAACGCCGGGGAGCTGTTTTTT.

This chain links TRBV18 with TRBJ1-5; D not certain. The germline gives CDR1 KGHSH, CDR2 LQKENI. With 4 bases removed from V and 1 base from J, the gap between germline ends came to 5 bases. The CDR3 consists of 13 residues. The CDR3 sequence is CASSQGSNQPQHF. In DNA, the CDR3 is TGTGCCAGCTCACAAGGGAGCAATCAGCCCCAGCATTTT.

This sequence joins TRBV9 and TRBJ1-2, with unresolved D. This CDR3 is 16 amino acids long. Germline CDR1 and CDR2: SGDLS and YYNGEE. Trimming removed 0 bases at V and 5 bases at J, with 17 bases between. The chain's CDR3 is CASSVASRGSAYGYTF. CDR3 in DNA: TGTGCCAGCAGCGTAGCTTCCCGGGGATCAGCGTATGGCTACACCTTC. Full variable domain (remainder filled in from reference TRBV9 and TRBJ1-2): DSGVTQTPKHLITATGQRVTLRCSPRSGDLSVYWYQQSLDQGLQFLIQYYNGEERAKGNILERFSAQQFPDLHSELNLSSLELGDSALYFCASSVASRGSAYGYTFGSGTRLTVV.

The V call is TRBV30, the J call TRBJ1-2; possible D gene TRBD1, 6 bases. Trimming removed 0 bases at V and 2 bases at J, with 19 bases between. The CDR3 covers 17 residues. CDR1 is GTSNPN and CDR2 is SVGIG in the germline V gene (reference sequence). Here the CDR3 DNA reads TGTGCCTGGAGTGTTAGTGGCCCCGGGACATACAACTATGGCTACACCTTC. Translating gives CAWSVSGPGTYNYGYTF.

The chain employs TRBV10-2 and TRBJ1-5, with D possibly matching TRBD1 (5 bases). The V and J ends lost 2 bases and 3 bases respectively, with 11 bases between them. Per the germline V gene, CDR1 is WSHSY and CDR2 is SAAADI. The CDR3 has 15 residues. The CDR3 sequence: CASSEGGAINQPQHF. The CDR3 region has the DNA TGCGCCAGCAGTGAGGGAGGGGCCATCAATCAGCCCCAGCATTTT.

CDR3 nucleotide sequence: TGTGCCAGCAGTTTCTCAGGCGGAAACACCATATATTTT. The encoded protein is CASSFSGGNTIYF. The genes are TRBV12-3 or TRBV12-4 and TRBJ1-3, with no clear D. The CDR3 runs to 13 residues. V gave up 3 bases and J gave up 4 bases, with 7 bases separating them.

The chain couples TRBV2 to TRBJ2-3; 9 bases map to TRBD2. Germline trimming cut 5 bases from V and 2 bases from J; bases unmatched to any gene: 5. Germline CDR1 and CDR2: SNHLY and FYNNEI. The CDR3 contains 15 residues. The CDR3 nucleotides read TGTGCCAGCAGTTGGAGCGGGGGGTCCACAGATACGCAGTATTTT. It encodes CASSWSGGSTDTQYF.

This clone was observed once. The genes are TRBV7-2 and TRBJ2-1; weak D call: TRBD1 (6 bases). The CDR3 runs 15 residues. Trimming took 6 bases from V and 0 from J, leaving 12 bases between them. Germline CDR1 is SGHTA and CDR2 is FQGNSA. This CDR3 reads CASRPQGFSYNEQFF. The CDR3 nucleotides are TGTGCCAGCAGACCACAGGGCTTCTCCTACAATGAGCAGTTCTTC. The full variable domain, in which reference TRBV7-2 and TRBJ2-1 provide the parts outside the CDR3, is GAGVSQSPSNKVTEKGKDVELRCDPISGHTALYWYRQSLGQGLEFLIYFQGNSAPDKSGLPSDRFSAERTGGSVSTLTIQRTQQEDSAVYLCASRPQGFSYNEQFFGPGTRLTVL.